These T cell receptor beta chains were read from a single sample in a study of CD8+CD57+ T cells in acquired aplastic anemia. TCRdb reprocessed the reads with MiXCR, giving one entry per CDR3 protein. The sample yields some 190,000 distinct CDR3 sequences, roughly half seen once. Sample: sorted CD4+, CD8+, or CD8+CD57+ T cells (not recorded which) from PBMCs. The receptors were sampled from a human donor in good health, serving as a control. Each CDR3 is given with its conserved first and last residue. D genes are given only for firm matches. Part of the rows lack a size; the others show once, few, many or a class for expanded clones.

>TRBV7-6|NA|NA|TRBJ2-3|16
CASSPNTAIPTDTQYF
TGTGCCAGCAGCCCAAACACAGCCATTCCCACAGATACGCAGTATTTT
>TRBV7-9|NA|TRBD1|TRBJ1-2|16
CASSLSGQGFGGGYTF
TGTGCCAGCAGCTTGTCGGGACAGGGGTTCGGCGGTGGCTACACCTTC
>TRBV28|many|NA|TRBJ2-7|14
CASRNLASDDEQYF
TGTGCCAGCAGAAATCTAGCATCTGATGACGAGCAGTACTTC
>TRBV20-1|NA|NA|TRBJ1-2|14
CSASSRDFNYGYTF
TGCAGTGCCAGTAGTCGGGATTTTAACTATGGCTACACCTTC
>TRBV27|many|NA|TRBJ1-6|14
CASSSNWVFSPLHF
TGTGCCAGCAGTTCGAACTGGGTCTTTTCACCCCTCCACTTT
>TRBV13|many|NA|TRBJ2-1|13
CASSLGQRTEQFF
TGTGCCAGCAGCTTAGGCCAAAGGACAGAGCAGTTCTTC
>TRBV5-1|NA|NA|TRBJ2-2|13
CASSLVVRGELFF
TGCGCCAGCAGCTTGGTTGTCAGGGGGGAGCTGTTTTTT
>TRBV19|NA|NA|TRBJ2-5|16
CASTRSAGVHQETQYF
TGTGCCAGTACCCGATCGGCAGGGGTTCACCAAGAGACCCAGTACTTC
>TRBV5-4|NA|NA|TRBJ2-6|14
CASGLLVRGNILTF
TGTGCCAGCGGCTTGTTGGTGCGTGGCAACATCCTGACTTTC
>TRBV20-1|NA|TRBD2|TRBJ2-3|14
CSARLAGSTDTQYF
TGCAGTGCTAGGTTAGCGGGAAGCACAGATACGCAGTATTTT
>TRBV7-2|many|NA|TRBJ1-1|14
CASSSQGSNTEAFF
TGTGCCAGCAGCAGTCAGGGGTCGAACACTGAAGCTTTCTTT
>TRBV12-3/TRBV12-4|many|NA|TRBJ1-1|16
CASSVDRGGMNTEAFF
TGTGCCAGCAGTGTGGACCGTGGGGGCATGAACACTGAAGCTTTCTTT
>TRBV29-1|few|NA|TRBJ1-3|12
CSAEGSGNTIYF
TGCAGCGCCGAGGGCTCTGGAAACACCATATATTTT
>TRBV11-2|NA|NA|TRBJ1-2|22
CASSFYICSAGQGDYIGYGYTF
NA
>TRBV20-1|few|NA|TRBJ1-5|14
CSARDRSESQPQHF
TGCAGTGCTAGAGATCGGTCGGAGTCCCAGCCCCAGCATTTT
>TRBV10-3|NA|TRBD2|TRBJ2-7|15
CAIGASGRFTYEQYF
TGTGCCATTGGGGCTAGCGGGAGGTTTACCTACGAGCAGTACTTC
>TRBV19|once|TRBD1|TRBJ2-7|15
CASGPGQLDSYEQYF
TGTGCCAGCGGCCCGGGACAGCTGGATTCCTACGAGCAGTACTTC
>TRBV10-2|NA|TRBD2|TRBJ2-7|15
CASSMASGGPYEQYF
TGCGCCAGCAGTATGGCTAGCGGGGGGCCCTACGAGCAGTACTTC
>TRBV7-2|NA|NA|TRBJ1-2|15
CASSQTSGASDGYTF
TGTGCCAGCAGTCAAACTAGCGGGGCATCAGATGGCTACACCTTC
>TRBV5-1|NA|NA|TRBJ1-6|15
CASSLGTVNSSPLHF
TGCGCCAGCAGCTTGGGGACAGTGAATAGTTCACCCCTCCACTTT
>TRBV28|many|NA|TRBJ1-2|13
CASSLQLPYGYTF
TGTGCCAGCAGTTTACAGCTCCCCTATGGCTACACCTTC
>TRBV9|NA|TRBD2|TRBJ2-7|16
CASSVGASGGAYEQYF
TGTGCCAGCAGCGTTGGGGCTAGCGGGGGGGCCTACGAGCAGTACTTC
>TRBV6-6|many|TRBD1|TRBJ2-5|15
CASSSSRDSQETQYF
TGTGCCAGCAGTTCATCCAGGGACAGCCAAGAGACCCAGTACTTC
>TRBV12-3/TRBV12-4|many|NA|TRBJ1-6|14
CASSIGRWGSPLHF
TGTGCCAGCAGTATCGGTCGGTGGGGCTCACCCCTCCACTTT
>TRBV28|few|NA|TRBJ1-5|13
CASSPPPAQPQHF
TGTGCCAGCAGTCCCCCCCCGGCGCAGCCCCAGCATTTT
>TRBV24-1|once|TRBD2|TRBJ2-2|16
CATSGHSGKSTGELFF
TGTGCCACCAGTGGTCATAGCGGGAAGAGCACCGGGGAGCTGTTTTTT
>TRBV19|NA|NA|TRBJ2-7|15
CASSILAGTSYVQHF
TGTGCCAGTAGTATTTTGGCGGGGACATCCTACGTGCAGCACTTC
>TRBV20-1|NA|NA|TRBJ1-5|17
CSASLGTQPNSNQPQHF
TGCAGTGCTAGTCTGGGGACTCAACCGAATAGCAATCAGCCCCAGCATTTT
>TRBV20-1|many|NA|TRBJ1-1|13
CSVAHPMNTEAFF
TGCAGTGTAGCGCACCCCATGAACACTGAAGCTTTCTTT
>TRBV20-1|many|TRBD1|TRBJ2-2|15
CSARARGRNTGELFF
TGCAGTGCTAGAGCGAGGGGGCGGAACACCGGGGAGCTGTTTTTT
>TRBV25-1|few|NA|TRBJ2-2|14
CASRGTVNTGELFF
TGTGCCAGCCGGGGGACGGTTAACACCGGGGAGCTGTTTTTT
>TRBV2|NA|TRBD1|TRBJ2-1|13
CASTGDRGVTQFF
TGTGCCAGCACCGGGGACAGGGGCGTGACCCAGTTCTTC
>TRBV7-2|NA|TRBD2|TRBJ2-1|15
CASSHLSGSYNEQFF
TGTGCCAGCAGCCACCTCAGCGGGAGCTACAATGAGCAGTTCTTC
>TRBV19|NA|NA|TRBJ1-1|16
CASSIIRGGRWTEAFF
TGTGCCAGTAGTATCATTCGGGGGGGGCGTTGGACTGAAGCTTTCTTT
>TRBV14|many|NA|TRBJ1-2|13
CASSQGLNYGYTF
TGTGCCAGCAGCCAAGGACTCAACTATGGCTACACCTTC
>TRBV12-3/TRBV12-4|many|NA|TRBJ1-1|10
CASSYIKAFF
TGTGCCAGCAGTTATATAAAAGCTTTCTTT
>TRBV2|few|TRBD1|TRBJ1-2|13
CASSDYRGYGYTF
TGTGCCAGCAGTGATTACAGGGGATATGGCTACACCTTC
>TRBV19|NA|NA|TRBJ1-2|13
CASSIQEDYGYTF
TGTGCCAGTAGTATCCAAGAGGACTATGGCTACACCTTC
>TRBV20-1|many|TRBD1|TRBJ2-7|14
CSARHRGSSYEQYF
TGCAGTGCTAGACACAGGGGAAGCTCCTACGAGCAGTACTTC
>TRBV29-1|NA|NA|TRBJ1-2|10
CSVYNYGYTF
TGCAGCGTTTACAACTATGGCTACACCTTC
>TRBV29-1|NA|NA|TRBJ1-1|10
CSVVDAEAFF
TGCAGCGTTGTAGACGCTGAAGCTTTCTTT
>TRBV7-3|NA|TRBD1|TRBJ2-2|15
CASSLIAGGTGELFF
TGTGCCAGCAGCTTAATTGCAGGGGGCACCGGGGAGCTGTTTTTT
>TRBV10-3|NA|TRBD1|TRBJ1-2|12
CAISTGVSGNTF
TGTGCCATCAGTACAGGGGTTTCTGGAAACACCTTC
>TRBV5-4|few|NA|TRBJ2-5|12
CASSLVGETQYF
TGTGCCAGCAGCTTGGTAGGGGAGACCCAGTACTTC
>TRBV7-6|many|TRBD2|TRBJ2-2|15
CASSTRWGGDGELFF
TGTGCCAGCAGCACCCGGTGGGGGGGTGACGGGGAGCTGTTTTTT